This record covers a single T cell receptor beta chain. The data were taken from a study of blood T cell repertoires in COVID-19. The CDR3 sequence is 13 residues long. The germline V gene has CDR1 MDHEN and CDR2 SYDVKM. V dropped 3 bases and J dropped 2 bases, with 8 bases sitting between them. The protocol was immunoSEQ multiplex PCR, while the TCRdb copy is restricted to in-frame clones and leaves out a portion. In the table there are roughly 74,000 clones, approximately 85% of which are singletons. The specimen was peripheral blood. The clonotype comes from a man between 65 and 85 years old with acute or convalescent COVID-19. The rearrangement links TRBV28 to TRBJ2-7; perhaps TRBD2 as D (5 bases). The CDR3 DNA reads TGTGCCAGCAGTTTGGGCGGGCCCTACGAGCAGTACTTC. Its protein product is CASSLGGPYEQYF.